Listed here are 7 T cell receptor beta chains from one sample, sequenced in a study of T cell responses to AZD1222 COVID-19 vaccine. Method: immunoSEQ multiplex PCR; TCRdb's copy keeps in-frame clones and lacks some. The sample shows about 120,000 clones, approximately 88% of them seen only once. The material was peripheral blood, obtained on day 0 of AZD1222 vaccination. The receptors stem from an adult in good health.

About this clone: At one boundary the junction diverges from the germline segment, which might be a read error. V usage is TRBV6-4 and J usage is TRBJ2-7, with D tentatively TRBD1 or TRBD2 (6 bases each). The germline V gene has CDR1 MRHNA and CDR2 SNTAGT. There are 15 residues in the CDR3. The CDR3 region is CTSSDGEGGSYEQYF. In DNA, the CDR3 is TGTACCAGCAGTGATGGAGAGGGGGGTAGCTACGAGCAGTACTTC.

The V and J genes are TRBV7-9 and TRBJ1-6, with D hard to call. The V gene's germline CDR1 is SEHNR and CDR2 FQNEAQ (reference sequence). The CDR3 has 14 residues. V was cut by 4 bases and J by 7 bases, with 11 bases left in between. CDR3 amino acids: CASSSPSGNSPLHF. The CDR3 DNA sequence: TGTGCCAGCAGCTCGCCAAGTGGGAATTCACCCCTCCACTTT. Full variable domain (missing parts from reference TRBV7-9 and TRBJ1-6): DTGVSQNPRHKITKRGQNVTFRCDPISEHNRLYWYRQTLGQGPEFLTYFQNEAQLEKSRLLSDRFSAERPKGSFSTLEIQRTEQGDSAMYLCASSSPSGNSPLHFGNGTRLTVT.

The gene calls are TRBV6-6 and TRBJ2-4; 7 nucleotides align to TRBD2. The CDR3 has 13 residues. Germline CDR1 MNHNY, CDR2 SVGAGI (reference sequence). Unmatched junction bases numbered 9, after V lost 6 bases and J lost 10 bases. The CDR3 here is CASSARGEGIQYF. The CDR3 bases are TGTGCCAGCAGCGCTAGAGGGGAGGGTATTCAGTACTTC.

This rearrangement joins TRBV29-1 to TRBJ1-2; 8 bases line up with TRBD1. There are 14 residues in the CDR3. Germline V CDR1 and CDR2: SQVTM, ANQGSEA. V shed 3 bases, J shed 2 bases, and the junction held 5 bases outside the gene matches. In nucleotides, the CDR3 is TGCAGCGTTGACCAGGGGGCGGACAACTATGGCTACACCTTC. Translation: CSVDQGADNYGYTF.

CDR3 region: CASGSDRLNTGELFF. The CDR3 DNA is TGTGCCAGCGGGTCGGACAGGCTGAACACCGGGGAGCTGTTTTTT. The rearrangement joins TRBV2 to TRBJ2-2, with TRBD1 identical over 7 bases. After removal of 8 bases from V and 1 base from J, the junction contained 7 bases not matched to a gene. The CDR3 is 15 amino acids. CDR1 and CDR2 from the germline V gene are SNHLY and FYNNEI.

V is TRBV19 and J is TRBJ1-5, with no clear D. Trimming removed 5 bases at V and 0 bases at J, with 11 bases between. The CDR3 sequence is 15 residues long. Germline-derived CDR1 and CDR2 are LNHDA and SQIVND (reference sequence). Here the CDR3 reads CASSPPSYSNQPQHF. CDR3 nucleotides: TGTGCCAGTAGTCCCCCAAGCTATAGCAATCAGCCCCAGCATTTT. Complete variable domain (other parts from reference TRBV19 and TRBJ1-5): DGGITQSPKYLFRKEGQNVTLSCEQNLNHDAMYWYRQDPGQGLRLIYYSQIVNDFQKGDIAEGYSVSREKKESFPLTVTSAQKNPTAFYLCASSPPSYSNQPQHFGDGTRLSIL.

The J gene is TRBJ2-1, the V gene TRBV23-1; D ambiguous. TRBV23-1 is an open reading frame whose function is uncertain. Trimming took off 0 bases at V and 0 bases at J, with 9 bases between the two ends. The CDR3 sequence is 16 residues long. The CDR3 here is CASSQSLGYSYNEQFF. DNA of the CDR3: TGCGCCAGCAGTCAATCGTTGGGTTACTCCTACAATGAGCAGTTCTTC.